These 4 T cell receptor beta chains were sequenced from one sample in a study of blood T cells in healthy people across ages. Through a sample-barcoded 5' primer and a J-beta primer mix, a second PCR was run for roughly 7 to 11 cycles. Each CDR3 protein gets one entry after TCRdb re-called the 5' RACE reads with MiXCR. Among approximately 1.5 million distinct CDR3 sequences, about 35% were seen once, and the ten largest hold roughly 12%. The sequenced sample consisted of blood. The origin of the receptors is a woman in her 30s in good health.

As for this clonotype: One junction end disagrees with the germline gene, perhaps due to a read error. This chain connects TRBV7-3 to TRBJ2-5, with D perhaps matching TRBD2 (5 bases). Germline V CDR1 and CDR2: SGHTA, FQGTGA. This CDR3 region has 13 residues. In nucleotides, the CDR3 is TGTGCCAGCAACTTAACGGGGTTGGAGACCCAGTACTTC. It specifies CASNLTGLETQYF.

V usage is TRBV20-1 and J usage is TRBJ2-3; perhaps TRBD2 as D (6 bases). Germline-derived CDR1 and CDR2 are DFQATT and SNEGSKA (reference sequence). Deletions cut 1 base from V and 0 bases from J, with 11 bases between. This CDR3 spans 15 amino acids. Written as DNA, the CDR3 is TGCAGTGCTAGAGTTAGCGGCACTAGCACAGATACGCAGTATTTT. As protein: CSARVSGTSTDTQYF.

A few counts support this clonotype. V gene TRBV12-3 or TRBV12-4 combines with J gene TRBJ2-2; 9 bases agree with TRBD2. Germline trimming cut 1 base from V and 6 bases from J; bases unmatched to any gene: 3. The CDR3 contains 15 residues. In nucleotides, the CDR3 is TGTGCCAGCAGTTTAGTAGCGGGAGTGTCCGGGGAGCTGTTTTTT. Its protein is CASSLVAGVSGELFF.

CDR3 nucleotides: TGTGCCAGCAGTTTATCCCCGGACTTGTTGTGGCAGTACTTC. This encodes CASSLSPDLLWQYF. The chain links TRBV28 to TRBJ2-5; D is perhaps TRBD2 (5 bases). Looked up from germline, CDR1 is MDHEN and CDR2 is SYDVKM. CDR3 length equals 14 residues. Trimming took 1 base from V and 11 from J, leaving 17 bases between them. Looking up the rest from reference TRBV28 and TRBJ2-5 gives the full variable domain: DVKVTQSSRYLVKRTGEKVFLECVQDMDHENMFWYRQDPGLGLRLIYFSYDVKMKEKGDIPEGYSVSREKKERFSLILESASTNQTSMYLCASSLSPDLLWQYFGPGTRLLVL.